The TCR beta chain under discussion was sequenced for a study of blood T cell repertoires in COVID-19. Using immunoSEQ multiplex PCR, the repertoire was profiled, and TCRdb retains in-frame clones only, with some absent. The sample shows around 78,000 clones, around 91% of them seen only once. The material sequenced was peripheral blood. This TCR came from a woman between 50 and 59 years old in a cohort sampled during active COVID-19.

CDR3: CASSLGGSNQPQHF. CDR3 DNA: TGCGCCAGTTCCCTGGGGGGTAGCAATCAGCCCCAGCATTTT. V and J are TRBV10-2 and TRBJ1-5, with a tentative D call TRBD1 (5 bases). The CDR3 is 14 residues long. V gave up 9 bases and J gave up 0 bases, with 12 bases separating them. CDR1 WSHSY and CDR2 SAAADI come from the germline V gene.